This TCR beta chain was profiled in a study of blood T cell repertoires in COVID-19. This clone was detected only once. Additional DNA sequences in this sample encode the identical CDR3. Clones were read by immunoSEQ multiplex PCR, and TCRdb kept only the in-frame ones, dropping some. The table records fewer than 300,000 clones, about 88% of them present only once. The CDR3 has 13 amino acids. CDR1 is MNHNY, CDR2 SVGAGI, per germline (reference sequence). The V and J ends lost 5 bases and 2 bases respectively, with 9 bases between them. The clonotype was recovered from a man in his sixties who had recovered from COVID-19. This rearrangement joins TRBV6-6 to TRBJ1-1; D call uncertain. The material sequenced was peripheral blood. CDR3 sequence (DNA): TGTGCCAGCAGTCCCAGAGGAAACACTGAAGCTTTCTTT. It yields the protein CASSPRGNTEAFF.